This passage covers 26 T cell receptor beta chains from one sample sequenced in a study of tumor and adjacent non-tumor tissue in lung cancer. The template was RNA from unsorted bulk tissue. TCRbeta libraries were built with three rounds of nested PCR, modified from ARM-PCR. Each CDR3 protein is one row after TCRdb ran MiXCR on the multiplex PCR reads. The sample has about 200,000 distinct CDR3 sequences; 71% are singletons. The sequencing input was lung tumor tissue. All receptors derive from a man in his sixties with non-small cell lung cancer.

Concerning this clonotype itself: At one end, the junction sequence differs from germline, possibly due to a read error. CDR3 sequence (DNA): TGTGCCAGCACTGAACGGGTCGGTGGAAGGGGGCCTGAGTCGCAGTTCTTC. Amino acid sequence: CASTERVGGRGPESQFF. The chain couples TRBV6-1 to TRBJ2-1, with 7 bases aligning to TRBD1. CDR1 and CDR2 (germline): MNHNS, SASEGT. This CDR3 comprises 17 residues.

This clonotype was counted many times. This chain joins TRBV20-1 and TRBJ2-1, with 13 bases aligning to TRBD2. The CDR3 length is 15 residues. The V segment lost 5 bases and the J segment 4 bases; nucleotides outside the gene matches: 5. CDR1 and CDR2 from the germline V gene are DFQATT and SNEGSKA (reference sequence). This chain's CDR3 is CSALTSGRAYNEQFF. The CDR3 DNA sequence: TGCAGTGCTTTAACTAGCGGGAGGGCGTACAATGAGCAGTTCTTC.

This clonotype was observed at least ten times. CDR3 sequence: CASSYTSSGANVLTF. The CDR3 nucleotides read TGTGCCAGCAGTTACACTAGCTCTGGGGCCAACGTCCTGACTTTC. V and J are TRBV6-6 and TRBJ2-6; a possible D gene is TRBD2 (5 bases). The germline V gene encodes CDR1 MNHNY and CDR2 SVGAGI (reference sequence). The CDR3 consists of 15 residues. Trimming cost V 2 bases and J 0 bases, with 5 bases left between them.

This chain links TRBV7-9 with TRBJ2-7; D is perhaps TRBD1 (5 bases). Per the germline V gene, CDR1 is SEHNR and CDR2 is FQNEAQ (reference sequence). The V end lost 1 base, the J end lost 5 bases, and 15 bases lay between the germline ends. This CDR3 is 15 amino acids long. The CDR3 here is CASSLGQGTVDEQYF. In DNA form, the CDR3 reads TGTGCCAGCAGCTTAGGGCAGGGTACGGTAGACGAGCAGTACTTC.

In its sample, this clonotype was seen a few times. This chain uses TRBV6-5 with TRBJ2-2; D ambiguous. The CDR3 covers 11 residues. Trimming stripped 7 bases from V and 8 bases from J, with 8 bases between. Germline V gives CDR1 MNHEY, CDR2 SVGAGI. The CDR3 reads CASMRLGELFF. DNA for the CDR3: TGTGCCAGCATGCGGCTTGGGGAGCTGTTTTTT.

About this clonotype: Germline and junction disagree at one end, which may indicate a read error. The rearrangement joins TRBV11-3 to TRBJ2-1; possibly TRBD2 for D (5 bases). The CDR3 is 14 amino acids. Germline V CDR1 and CDR2: SGHNT, YENEEA. For the CDR3, the DNA is TGTGTCAGCAGCGTAGTTGCACGCCCTAGCGAGCAGTTCTTC. Its protein product is CVSSVVARPSEQFF.

Remarks on this clonotype: The conserved phenylalanine or tryptophan is not found at the CDR3 terminus, so this likely reflects a read error. The CDR3 DNA reads TGCAGTGCTAGGCCGGGACAGGGCAAAGGTGGAACAGATACGCAGTATCTA. It yields the protein CSARPGQGKGGTDTQYL. This chain connects TRBV20-1 to TRBJ2-3; 9 positions agree with TRBD1. The CDR3 extends over 17 amino acids. With V trimmed by 3 bases and J by 3 bases, 13 bases remained unmatched. In germline, CDR1 is DFQATT, CDR2 SNEGSKA (reference sequence).

Worth noting for this clonotype: One junction end disagrees with the germline gene, perhaps due to a read error. The genes are TRBV6-1 and TRBJ2-7, with D unresolved. Germline V gene sequence: CDR1 MNHNS, CDR2 SASEGT. The CDR3 is 13 amino acids. As DNA, the CDR3 is TGTGTCAGCTTCCAGACGTCTACCTACGAACAGTACTTC. Amino acid sequence: CVSFQTSTYEQYF.

Remarks on this clonotype: This may be a read error, as it is one base from a much larger clone. V gene TRBV29-1 combines with J gene TRBJ1-6, with 8 bases that match TRBD1. The junction had 16 bases not matched to a gene; V was cut back by 7 bases and J by 14 bases. The CDR3 runs 14 residues. Germline V CDR1 and CDR2: SQVTM, ANQGSEA. For the CDR3, the DNA is TGCAGCGGTGCCCAGGACAGGGAATTTTTGACCCTCCACTTT. This gives the protein CSGAQDREFLTLHF.

This rearrangement joins TRBV6-1 to TRBJ1-2; D remains ambiguous. The CDR3 extends over 12 amino acids. Germline values: CDR1 MNHNS, CDR2 SASEGT. Trimming took off 6 bases at V and 5 bases at J, with 10 bases between the two ends. The CDR3 reads CASRLGPYGYTF. The CDR3 DNA reads as TGTGCCAGCAGACTTGGACCTTATGGCTACACCTTC.

Of note for this clonotype: The junction differs from germline at one of its ends, possibly a read error. The V call is TRBV4-1, the J call TRBJ2-1; D unclear. Germline V gene sequence: CDR1 MGHRA, CDR2 YSYEKL. The CDR3 is made up of 16 amino acids. The CDR3 DNA is TGCGCCAGCAACCAAGAGAGAAGTACTCCTTGGGATGAGCAGTTCTTC. Protein product: CASNQERSTPWDEQFF.

The sample holds a few counts of this clonotype. The V call is TRBV18, the J call TRBJ1-2, with D perhaps TRBD1 (5 bases). This CDR3 region has 13 residues. Germline CDR1 reads KGHSH; CDR2 reads LQKENI. The ends were cut back, 3 bases at V and 8 bases at J, with 13 bases in the middle. CDR3 sequence: CASSPGTQGGYTF. In DNA, the CDR3 is TGTGCCAGCTCACCGGGGACGCAGGGCGGCTACACCTTC.

A note on this clonotype: This may be a read error: a much more frequent sequence differs by one nucleotide. The V and J genes are TRBV4-2 and TRBJ1-2; 7 bases map to TRBD1. This CDR3 is 13 amino acids long. The germline V gene encodes CDR1 LGHNA and CDR2 YNFKEQ. The CDR3 DNA sequence: TGTGCCAGCAGCCAAGGGACAGGTTATGGCTACGCCTTC. Amino acids: CASSQGTGYGYAF.

CDR3 DNA sequence: TGCGCCAGCAGCCAAGATGGACGGTCCTATGGCTACACCTTC. Translated, it gives CASSQDGRSYGYTF. This sequence joins TRBV4-1 and TRBJ1-2; no definite D call. V lost 0 bases and J lost 4, with 9 bases in between. Germline CDR1 MGHRA, CDR2 YSYEKL. The length of the CDR3 is 14 residues.

This clonotype occurred a few times. A clone one base away is much larger, so this may be a read error. The chain links TRBV11-1 to TRBJ2-1; 9 nucleotides agree with TRBD2. Germline CDR1 and CDR2: SGHAT and FQDESV (reference sequence). CDR3 length: 15 residues. The CDR3 DNA follows: TGTACCAGCAGCGCAAGCGGGAGGTCCTACAATGAGCAGTTCTTC. Translated: CTSSASGRSYNEQFF.

This clonotype has more than one count but fewer than ten. This chain joins TRBV6-5 and TRBJ1-6, with no clear D. This CDR3 has 17 amino acids. Germline V CDR1 and CDR2: MNHEY, SVGAGI. V dropped 0 bases and J dropped 7 bases, with 16 bases sitting between them. Written as DNA, the CDR3 is TGTGCCAGCAGTTACTCGTCCGGCCCAGGCTCCAATTCACCCCTCCACTTT. Encoded protein: CASSYSSGPGSNSPLHF.

This chain connects TRBV6-1 to TRBJ1-5, with D perhaps matching TRBD1 (6 bases). Germline V CDR1 and CDR2: MNHNS, SASEGT. The length of the CDR3 is 13 residues. Trimming left V 11 bases short and J 5 bases short, with 16 bases between. This CDR3 is CACRDTRHQPQHF. The CDR3 DNA reads as TGTGCCTGTCGGGACACAAGACATCAGCCCCAGCATTTT.

The chain couples TRBV20-1 to TRBJ2-7; TRBD2 aligns across 10 bases. With V trimmed by 0 bases and J by 6 bases, 14 bases remained unmatched. The CDR3 extends over 17 amino acids. Per the germline V gene, CDR1 is DFQATT and CDR2 is SNEGSKA (reference sequence). CDR3 nucleotide sequence: TGCAGTGCTAGAGATCGGGCTAGCGGGAGCATCCTTGGCGAGCAGTACTTC. The encoded protein is CSARDRASGSILGEQYF.

As for this clonotype: A single base separates this from a much larger clone, so it may be a read error. The chain carries TRBV20-1 and TRBJ2-5; 7 bases align to TRBD2. Germline-derived CDR1 and CDR2 are DFQATT and SNEGSKA (reference sequence). The CDR3 runs 14 residues. Written as DNA, the CDR3 is TGCAATGCTCTGGGGGGGTTATACCAAGAGACCCAGTACTTC. Amino acid sequence: CNALGGLYQETQYF.

This clonotype has a single count. One end of the junction does not line up with germline, which may come from a read error. The chain combines TRBV4-3 with TRBJ2-6; D remains ambiguous. Germline-derived CDR1 and CDR2 are LGHNA and YSLEER. CDR3 length equals 16 residues. Written as DNA, the CDR3 is TGCTCCAGCAGTCAAGAGGCGATGTCTGGGGCCAACGTCCTGACTTTC. Protein sequence: CSSSQEAMSGANVLTF.

To note about this clonotype: One junction end does not reproduce the germline sequence, and a read error may be involved. The chain carries TRBV4-1 and TRBJ1-2, with D possibly matching TRBD1 (6 bases). Germline-derived CDR1 and CDR2 are MGHRA and YSYEKL. The CDR3 totals 14 residues. In DNA form, the CDR3 reads TGCACCAGTAGCCAAGATGCGGGACACCGTGACTACACCTTC. Its protein is CTSSQDAGHRDYTF.

The rearrangement links TRBV4-3 to TRBJ2-2, with 9 bases fitting TRBD2. The J segment lost 9 bases and the V segment lost 3 bases, leaving 5 bases of the junction unmatched. In germline, CDR1 is LGHNA, CDR2 YSLEER. This CDR3 is built from 14 residues. CDR3 DNA: TGCGCCAGCAGCCATGAGACTAGCGGATGGGAGCTGTTTTTT. Translating gives CASSHETSGWELFF.

Points on this clonotype: A read error is possible here, since a much larger clone lies one base away. This rearrangement joins TRBV5-4 to TRBJ1-2; 8 bases fit TRBD1. V shed 4 bases and J 4 bases; nucleotides not matched to a gene: 3. Germline CDR1 is SGHNT and CDR2 is YYREEE (reference sequence). The CDR3 spans 13 residues. CDR3 nucleotide sequence: TGTGCCAGCAGCCGGGACAGGTCCTATGGCTACACCTTC. It yields the protein CASSRDRSYGYTF.

This clonotype was picked up a small number of times. A read error may be the cause here, since a much bigger clone is one base away. The J gene is TRBJ2-5, the V gene TRBV11-2; 8 bases map to TRBD2. This CDR3 contains 15 residues. Germline trimming cut 5 bases from V and 5 bases from J; bases unmatched to any gene: 10. Germline assignment: CDR1 SGHAT and CDR2 FQNNGV. In DNA, the CDR3 is TGTGCCAGCAGCCTCGGGGGGGCGGATTGGGAGACCCAGTACTTC. This encodes CASSLGGADWETQYF.

Of note for this clonotype: A read error may explain this, as a much larger clone is one base away. The chain couples TRBV11-2 to TRBJ1-1; D not certain. Trimming pared 7 bases from V and 1 base from J, leaving 16 bases between. The CDR3 runs 15 residues. Germline V gives CDR1 SGHAT, CDR2 FQNNGV. CDR3 sequence reads: CASNKAGIQNTEAFF. The CDR3 DNA is TGTGCCAGCAATAAAGCCGGGATCCAGAACACTGAAGCTTTCTTT.

The chain carries TRBV6-5 and TRBJ1-2; TRBD1 is a possible D gene (5 bases). Germline values: CDR1 MNHEY, CDR2 SVGAGI. The CDR3 length is 15 residues. V shed 0 bases and J shed 8 bases, with 16 bases lying between them. The CDR3 reads CASSYSGTYFRGYTF. CDR3 nucleotides: TGTGCCAGCAGTTACTCCGGGACCTACTTTCGGGGCTACACCTTC.